This T cell receptor (beta chain) was found in a study of blood T cell repertoires in COVID-19 (dated by TCRdb to 2018 to 2021). In terms of the full investigation: Samples from collaborators originated in the United States, Italy and Spain and spanned both the acute and convalescent phases of COVID-19. Where available, HLA class I and class II types were taken from metadata supplied by the sample provider and were not determined by assay-based typing. The dataset comprised deeply sampled blood TCRbeta repertoires from subjects exposed to, actively infected with, or recovered from COVID-19. Nearly every sample came with metadata listing a de-identified subject ID, COVID-19 status, age in years and sex. The samples were drawn from the first 160 participants of the ongoing ImmuneRACE study and from under 1,500 subjects provided by 6 global collaborators. A freely available public database, intended as a resource for researchers studying the immune response to SARS-CoV-2, is where the repertoires were released. The prospective study material was composed of cDNA or gDNA derived from T cells, B-cell-depleted T cells, or PBMCs. General study outcomes and caveats: How much clinical and demographic metadata was included differed by source and by participant, and the metadata was provided uncurated.

The trim is 5 bases for V and 7 bases for J, with a gap of 15 bases between the germline ends. Counted from cysteine to phenylalanine, this CDR3 has 15 amino acids. The entry retains the CDR3 DNA only, 45 bases that are in frame from base 1. Via the germline V gene (reference sequence), CDR1 is SEHNR and CDR2 FQNEAQ. In the prospective study, participants were about 18 to 95 years old, resided in about two dozen geographic areas of the United States, and were enrolled through a virtual design. In the prospective study, participants were assigned to cohorts based on the clinical history participants reported in a screening survey and a study questionnaire. Recovered participants in ImmuneRACE Cohort 3 were defined by two consecutive negative NP/OP PCR tests, clearance by a healthcare professional, or resolution of symptoms. Each participant in the prospective study had whole blood, serum and a nasopharyngeal or oropharyngeal swab collected by mobile phlebotomists. Over a 2-month period, participants in the prospective study had the option of providing additional blood draws and questionnaires. Blood samples from the prospective study were shipped frozen or at room temperature prior to DNA extraction.

With regard to this clone: Its antigen is not yet known. Base qualities are not recorded, but no much larger clone differs from it by a single base.

The immunoSEQ Assay, a bias-controlled multiplex PCR, was used to amplify TCRbeta CDR3 regions from genomic DNA. The authors' analysis ran thus. Within the assay, amplification of reference gene primers was used to estimate how many nucleated cells each sample contained. To quantify the absolute abundance of each unique TCRbeta CDR3 rearrangement, sequence reads were collapsed and filtered. For each sample, productive Simpson clonality was calculated as the square root of Simpson's diversity index across productive rearrangements. TCRdb provides this immuneACCESS table in a form limited to in-frame rearrangements. Some clones are lacking; in checked studies, under half of them reflect an unresolved V gene, and why the rest are absent is not known. That table gives V, J and clone size, and the DNA gave D and trimming. This sample comprises roughly 250,000 clones, 75% to 95% of them detected only once. Of the sample, under 2.5% falls within the top ten clones.

The V and J genes are TRBV7-9 and TRBJ1-6; tentative D gene TRBD1, with 6 bases matching. Material: PBMCs or T cells enriched from blood (not recorded which). The sequence was obtained from a woman under 30 who had recovered from COVID-19. The DNA sequence is TGTGCCAGCAGCGCCACAGGGCCTGGGAATTCACCCCTCCACTTT. Its product reads: CASSATGPGNSPLHF. Full variable domain (CDR3 extended with the reference TRBV7-9 and TRBJ1-6 proteins): DTGVSQNPRHKITKRGQNVTFRCDPISEHNRLYWYRQTLGQGPEFLTYFQNEAQLEKSRLLSDRFSAERPKGSFSTLEIQRTEQGDSAMYLCASSATGPGNSPLHFGNGTRLTVT.